The clone carrying this T cell receptor beta chain was counted many times. Its target is unknown. This specimen comes from a study of identical twins. CDR3 size: 15 residues. Germline-derived CDR1 and CDR2 are SEHNR and FQNEAQ (reference sequence). Trimming pared 5 bases from V and 3 bases from J, leaving 14 bases between. Study-level points and caveats: Within cord blood, abundant beta clonotypes carried fewer insertions, but memory repertoires showed no such trend. Its conclusions, products of cross-sectional statistical analysis, did not come from following the same donors.

TCRdb ran MiXCR on the 5' RACE reads and lists one entry per CDR3 protein. The sample consists of under 900,000 distinct CDR3 sequences, 9% to 15% of them appearing once. Another study also made use of these data, one on yellow fever vaccine responses in identical twins.

This chain joins TRBV7-9 and TRBJ2-1; D perhaps matches TRBD2 (6 bases). Sequencing was performed on PBMCs. This clonotype originated in a woman aged 18-29 years in good health. The CDR3 is CASSPSETSYNEQFF. The CDR3 DNA reads as TGTGCCAGCAGCCCCTCTGAGACTAGCTACAATGAGCAGTTCTTC.